This T cell receptor beta chain comes out of a study of circulating and synovial CD4+ cells in juvenile arthritis. General observations from the study: Compared with bulk blood, circulating pathogenic-like lymphocytes shared substantially more CDR3 sequences with synovial T cells. T cell genome counts differed by at least an order of magnitude between CPL and CD4 samples.

Assay used: immunoSEQ multiplex PCR; TCRdb lists only in-frame clones, some missing. The sample records around 13,000 clones, approximately 88% being singletons. V dropped 0 bases and J dropped 4; count of bases not matched to a gene: 8. Germline CDR1 reads SGHRS; CDR2 reads YFSETQ. This CDR3 has 16 amino acids. About this clone: Its antigen is unidentified.

The specimen was CD4+ T cells from synovial fluid. This TCR came from a human patient with juvenile idiopathic arthritis. Some clones in this sample may be carry-over from other donors' samples. This rearrangement joins TRBV5-1 to TRBJ1-2, with 8 positions matching TRBD1. The CDR3 coding sequence is TGCGCCAGCAGCTTGGGGGGGACAGGTGATGGCTATGGCTACACCTTC. This codes for CASSLGGTGDGYGYTF.